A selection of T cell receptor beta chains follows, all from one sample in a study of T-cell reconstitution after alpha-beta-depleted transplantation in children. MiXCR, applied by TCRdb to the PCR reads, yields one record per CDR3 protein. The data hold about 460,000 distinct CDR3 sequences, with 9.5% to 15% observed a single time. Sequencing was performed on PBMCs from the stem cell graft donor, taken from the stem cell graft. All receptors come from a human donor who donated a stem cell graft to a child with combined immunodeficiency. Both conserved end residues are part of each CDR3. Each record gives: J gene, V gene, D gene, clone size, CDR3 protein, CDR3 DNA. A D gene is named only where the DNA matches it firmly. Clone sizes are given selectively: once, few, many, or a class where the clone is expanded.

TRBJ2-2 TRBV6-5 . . CASSYSERGGELFF TGTGCCAGCAGTTACTCAGAGAGGGGCGGGGAGCTGTTTTTT
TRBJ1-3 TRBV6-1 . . CACRQANPTGNTIYF TGTGCCTGTCGACAGGCCAATCCTACTGGAAACACCATATATTTT
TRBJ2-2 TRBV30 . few CAWIERSGGELFF TGTGCCTGGATAGAAAGGAGCGGCGGGGAGCTGTTTTTT
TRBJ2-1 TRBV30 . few CAWSFGEYNEQFF TGTGCCTGGAGTTTCGGGGAGTACAATGAGCAGTTCTTC
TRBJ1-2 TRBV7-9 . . CASSLGLTDGYTF TGTGCCAGCAGCTTAGGCTTAACCGATGGCTACACCTTC
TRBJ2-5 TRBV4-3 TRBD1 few CASSQKQGYQETQYF TGCGCCAGCAGCCAAAAACAGGGGTACCAAGAGACCCAGTACTTC
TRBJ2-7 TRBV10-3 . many CAITVSREHEQYF TGTGCCATCACTGTCTCCAGGGAGCACGAGCAGTACTTC
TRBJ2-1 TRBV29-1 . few CSFGEEYNEQFF TGCAGCTTTGGGGAGGAGTACAATGAGCAGTTCTTC
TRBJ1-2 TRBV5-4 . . CASSSGQGYGYTF TGTGCCAGCAGCTCCGGGCAGGGGTATGGCTACACCTTC
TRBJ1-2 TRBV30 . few CAWSVGYYGYTF TGTGCCTGGAGTGTGGGATACTATGGCTACACCTTC
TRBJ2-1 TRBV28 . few CASSLRSENEQFF TGTGCCAGCAGTTTAAGAAGCGAGAATGAGCAGTTCTTC
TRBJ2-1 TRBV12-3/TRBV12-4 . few CASRLSGNEQFF TGTGCCAGCAGACTTAGCGGCAATGAGCAGTTCTTC
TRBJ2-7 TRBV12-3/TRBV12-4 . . CASRPTTLENEQYF TGTGCCAGCAGACCGACTACCCTAGAAAACGAGCAGTACTTC
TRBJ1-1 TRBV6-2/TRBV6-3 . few CASSSTRGNTEAFF TGTGCCAGCAGTTCCACCCGGGGGAATACTGAAGCTTTCTTT
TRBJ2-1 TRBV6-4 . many CASSLWGGASLSYNEQFF TGTGCCAGCAGCCTCTGGGGGGGCGCTTCCCTTTCCTACAATGAGCAGTTCTTC
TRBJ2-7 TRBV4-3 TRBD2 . CASSLHWQTSGNVYEQYF TGCGCCAGCAGCCTTCATTGGCAGACTAGCGGGAACGTCTACGAGCAGTACTTC
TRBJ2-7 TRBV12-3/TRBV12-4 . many CASSRDSDYEQYF TGTGCCAGCAGTCGGGACTCCGACTACGAGCAGTACTTC
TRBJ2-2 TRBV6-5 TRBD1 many CASSYRDSYTGELFF TGTGCCAGCAGTTACCGGGACAGCTACACCGGGGAGCTGTTTTTT
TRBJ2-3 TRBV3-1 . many CASSQADTQYF TGTGCCAGCAGTCAGGCAGATACGCAGTATTTT
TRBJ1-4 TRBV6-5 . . CASSYSNPGEKLFF TGTGCCAGCAGTTACTCGAATCCCGGTGAAAAACTGTTTTTT
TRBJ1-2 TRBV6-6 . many CASSYVGYGYTF TGTGCCAGCAGTTATGTTGGCTATGGCTACACCTTC
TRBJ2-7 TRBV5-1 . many CASSLTGTKGAYNEQYF TGCGCCAGCAGCTTAACCGGGACAAAGGGAGCCTACAACGAGCAGTACTTC
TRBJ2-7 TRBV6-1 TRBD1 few CASSDTAGTAAFYEQYF TGTGCCAGCAGTGACACTGCCGGGACAGCCGCATTCTACGAGCAGTACTTC
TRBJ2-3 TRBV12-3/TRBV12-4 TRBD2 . CASSLYSGNTDTQYF TGTGCCAGCAGTTTATATAGCGGGAACACAGATACGCAGTATTTT
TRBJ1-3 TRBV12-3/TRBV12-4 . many CASSKRGNTIYF TGTGCCAGCAGCAAACGTGGAAACACCATATATTTT
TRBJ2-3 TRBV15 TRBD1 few CATSSEDRNTDTQYF TGTGCCACCAGCAGTGAGGACAGGAACACAGATACGCAGTATTTT
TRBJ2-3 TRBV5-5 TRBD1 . CASSFPGQITDTQYF TGTGCCAGCAGTTTTCCGGGACAGATAACAGATACGCAGTATTTT
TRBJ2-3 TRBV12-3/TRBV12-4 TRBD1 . CASSPPQQGFRTDTQYF TGTGCCAGCAGTCCCCCTCAACAGGGGTTTAGGACAGATACGCAGTATTTT
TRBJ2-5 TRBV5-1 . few CASDRGGSRETQYF TGCGCCAGCGATAGAGGAGGGTCACGAGAGACCCAGTACTTC
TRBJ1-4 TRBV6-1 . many CASSRRGAKSEKLFF TGTGCCAGCAGCCGGAGGGGAGCCAAAAGTGAAAAACTGTTTTTT
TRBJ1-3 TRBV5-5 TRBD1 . CASSLWAGGGNTIYF TGTGCCAGCAGCTTGTGGGCAGGGGGCGGAAACACCATATATTTT
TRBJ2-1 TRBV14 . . CASSQTREGQFF TGTGCCAGCAGCCAGACGAGGGAAGGGCAGTTCTTC
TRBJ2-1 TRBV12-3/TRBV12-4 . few CASSYLGGVRKEFF TGTGCCAGCAGTTACCTGGGAGGAGTAAGAAAAGAGTTCTTC
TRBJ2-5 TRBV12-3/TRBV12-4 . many CASSFGGAETQYF TGTGCCAGCAGTTTTGGTGGGGCTGAGACCCAGTACTTC
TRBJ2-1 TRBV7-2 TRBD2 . CASSFVTSLYNEQFF TGTGCCAGCAGCTTCGTGACTAGCCTCTACAATGAGCAGTTCTTC
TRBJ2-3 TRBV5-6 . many CASSLTGYADTQYF TGTGCCAGCAGCTTGACGGGATACGCAGATACGCAGTATTTT
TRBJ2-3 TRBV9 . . CASSNRDFPTDTQYF TGTGCCAGCAGCAACCGGGACTTCCCCACAGATACGCAGTATTTT
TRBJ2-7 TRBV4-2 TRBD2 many CASSQEPLAGYEQYF TGTGCCAGCAGCCAAGAGCCACTAGCGGGCTACGAGCAGTACTTC
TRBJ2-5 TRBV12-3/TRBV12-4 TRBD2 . CASRPGTSGPHGAQYF TGTGCCAGCAGACCCGGGACTAGCGGTCCCCATGGGGCCCAGTACTTC
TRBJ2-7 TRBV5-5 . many CASTSGTYEQYF TGTGCCAGCACCTCAGGAACCTACGAGCAGTACTTC
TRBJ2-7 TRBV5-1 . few CASSVAGISYEQYF TGCGCCAGCAGCGTGGCAGGGATCTCCTACGAGCAGTACTTC
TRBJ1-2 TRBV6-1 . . CASSPTGSRAGGYTF TGTGCCAGCAGTCCTACAGGGTCCCGAGCCGGCGGCTACACCTTC
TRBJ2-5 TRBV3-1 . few CASSQDFRLGTQYF TGTGCCAGCAGCCAGGATTTTCGGTTGGGGACCCAGTACTTC
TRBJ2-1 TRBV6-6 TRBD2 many CASGAGALNNEQFF TGTGCCAGCGGGGCGGGAGCCCTCAACAATGAGCAGTTCTTC
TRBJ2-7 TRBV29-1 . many CSVEETTSYEQYF TGCAGCGTTGAAGAGACAACCTCCTACGAGCAGTACTTC
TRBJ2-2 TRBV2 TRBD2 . CASRGLAGGTGELFF TGTGCCAGCAGGGGACTAGCGGGAGGGACCGGGGAGCTGTTTTTT
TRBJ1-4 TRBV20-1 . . CSARDWSGVNEKLFF TGCAGTGCTAGAGACTGGTCAGGGGTAAATGAAAAACTGTTTTTT
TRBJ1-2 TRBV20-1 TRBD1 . CSATGQGYGYTF TGCAGTGCTACCGGACAGGGCTATGGCTACACCTTC
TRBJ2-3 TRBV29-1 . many CSVEPFEIPDTQYF TGCAGCGTTGAACCCTTTGAAATTCCAGATACGCAGTATTTT
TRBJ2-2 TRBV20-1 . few CSARDWLMGNTGELFF TGCAGTGCTAGAGATTGGCTTATGGGGAACACCGGGGAGCTGTTTTTT
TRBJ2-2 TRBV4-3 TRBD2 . CASSPRGRTYANTGELFF TGCGCCAGCAGCCCCCGCGGGAGAACTTACGCGAACACCGGGGAGCTGTTTTTT
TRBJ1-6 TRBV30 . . CAWARDKNSPLHF TGTGCCTGGGCCAGGGATAAGAATTCACCCCTCCACTTT
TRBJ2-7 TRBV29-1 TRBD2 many CSVRQTSGRVTEQYF TGCAGCGTTCGACAGACTAGCGGGAGGGTTACAGAGCAGTACTTC
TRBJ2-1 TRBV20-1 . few CSASADMYNEQFF TGCAGTGCTAGTGCAGATATGTACAATGAGCAGTTCTTC
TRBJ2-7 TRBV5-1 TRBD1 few CASSSSGGQGSYEQYF TGCGCCAGCAGCTCCTCAGGGGGACAGGGTTCCTACGAGCAGTACTTC
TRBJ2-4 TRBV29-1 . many CSVAPNRLAKNIQYF TGCAGCGTTGCCCCAAACAGACTAGCCAAAAACATTCAGTACTTC
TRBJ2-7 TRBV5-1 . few CASSLYSTYEQYF TGCGCCAGCAGCTTATACAGTACCTACGAGCAGTACTTC
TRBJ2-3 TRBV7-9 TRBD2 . CASSPPAVAGVTDTQYF TGTGCCAGCAGCCCCCCAGCGGTAGCGGGGGTCACAGATACGCAGTATTTT
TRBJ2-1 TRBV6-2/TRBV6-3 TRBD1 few CASSYPPGQGFSYNEQFF TGTGCCAGCAGTTATCCCCCGGGACAGGGCTTCTCCTACAATGAGCAGTTCTTC